This T cell receptor (beta chain) was found in a study of siplizumab effects on memory and regulatory T cells. The CDR3 sequence is 14 residues long. CDR1 and CDR2 (germline): ENHRY, SYGVKD. Trimming cost V 8 bases and J 3 bases; bases outside gene matches: 9. Produced via immunoSEQ multiplex PCR; TCRdb's table is partial and in-frame only. The table lists about 120,000 clones, roughly 94% of them singletons. General study points: Roughly 80-97% of proliferating CD4+ or CD8+ clones defied assignment to a naive or memory phenotype.

This clone has a single count. Its cognate antigen is unknown. Input material: non-Treg CD4+ T cells sorted from blood. The clonotype was recovered from a human donor in good health. V gene TRBV10-3 combines with J gene TRBJ1-2, with 7 nucleotides matching TRBD1. As DNA, the CDR3 is TGTGCCATCCTAAGAAGGGGGCTTCACTATGGCTACACCTTC. This sequence encodes CAILRRGLHYGYTF.